A few counts support the clone carrying this TCR beta chain. This sample was taken from a study of T-cell reconstitution after alpha-beta-depleted transplantation in children. Unique molecular identifiers tagged the TCRbeta library. A single record per CDR3 protein comes from TCRdb applying MiXCR to the PCR reads. The repertoire has 450,000 to 600,000 distinct CDR3 sequences, about a sixth of them found once; the top ten carry approximately 3%. The CDR3 is 15 residues long. The germline CDR1 and CDR2 sequences are SGHTA and FQGNSA. Trimming took off 1 base at V and 13 bases at J, with 17 bases between the two ends.

Sequencing was performed on PBMCs from the stem cell graft donor, taken from the stem cell graft. This TCR was recovered from a human donor who donated a stem cell graft to a child with acute lymphoblastic leukemia. The J gene is TRBJ2-6, the V gene TRBV7-2; D is perhaps TRBD2 (6 bases). The CDR3 sequence: CASSLETREVVVLTF. For the CDR3, the DNA is TGTGCCAGCAGCTTAGAGACCAGGGAGGTCGTGGTCCTGACTTTC.